This T cell receptor beta chain was documented in a study of response to subunit inactivated influenza vaccine. The CDR3 extends over 16 amino acids. CDR1 SGHRS and CDR2 YFSETQ come from the germline V gene. Trimming cost V 0 bases and J 3 bases, with 14 bases left between them. This clonotype occurred many times. The antigen remains unidentified. One entry per CDR3 protein results from TCRdb running MiXCR on the RT-PCR reads. This sample has about 500,000 distinct CDR3 sequences, with 15% to 20% found just once. Notes on the study in general: After each seasonal influenza vaccination, few new T cells are recruited, the authors suggested.

The receptor's source is a man aged 45 to 70 who received an inactivated influenza vaccine. This chain joins TRBV5-1 and TRBJ2-3; D tentatively fits TRBD1 or TRBD2 (5 bases each). Sequencing used CD4+ T cells sorted from PBMCs, obtained roughly 24 months after vaccination. CDR3 loop: CASSLVRDHYTDTQYF. The CDR3 DNA reads TGCGCCAGCAGCTTGGTCCGGGACCACTATACAGATACGCAGTATTTT.